These 27 T cell receptor beta chains originate from one sample sequenced in a study of metastatic and nonmetastatic thyroid tumors. TCRdb reprocessed the PCR reads via MiXCR. Of around 15,000 clones in the sample, roughly 20% were seen once. Before thyroid surgery, none of the patients had received any treatment. Sequencing input: blood. These receptors all stem from a female donor with papillary thyroid cancer or a benign thyroid nodule (not recorded which). Some clones in this sample may be carry-over from other donors' samples.

By sample fraction, this clone is medium-sized. The V and J genes are TRBV12-3 or TRBV12-4 and TRBJ1-4, with TRBD1 matching 11 bases. This CDR3 is built from 15 residues. Unmatched junction bases numbered 6, after V lost 5 bases and J lost 7 bases. This CDR3 is CASSTGTGGGEKLFF. Here the CDR3 DNA reads TGTGCCAGCAGTACAGGGACAGGGGGAGGTGAAAAACTGTTTTTT.

This clone was seen ten or more times. V usage is TRBV18 and J usage is TRBJ2-5; 7 bases are shared with TRBD1. The germline gives CDR1 KGHSH, CDR2 LQKENI. CDR3 length equals 16 residues. The trim removed 2 bases at V and 0 bases at J, leaving 6 bases unmatched. The CDR3 is CASSPRQGNDQETQYF. The CDR3 nucleotides are TGTGCCAGCTCACCAAGACAGGGTAACGACCAAGAGACCCAGTACTTC.

In this sample, this clone is medium-sized. The chain is built from TRBV11-3 and TRBJ2-7; 10 bases line up with TRBD1. Germline CDR1 is SGHNT and CDR2 is YENEEA. CDR3 length: 15 residues. V lost 5 bases and J lost 4; bases outside the gene matches: 8. The CDR3 loop is CASSQPGQGIYEQYF. The CDR3 coding sequence is TGTGCCAGCAGCCAGCCGGGACAGGGGATTTACGAGCAGTACTTC.

This chain connects TRBV5-1 to TRBJ2-7; D unclear. Germline assignment: CDR1 SGHRS and CDR2 YFSETQ. V gave up 4 bases and J gave up 9 bases, with 29 bases separating them. The CDR3 contains 17 residues. The CDR3 nucleotides read TGCGCCAGCAGCCTCTTAGCCCTCACGGAACTCCGACCTCGGCAGTACTTC. Its protein product is CASSLLALTELRPRQYF.

The chain has TRBV20-1 and TRBJ1-5, with D possibly matching TRBD1 (5 bases). The germline V and J ends were trimmed by 0 bases and 7 bases, with 13 bases remaining between them. The CDR3 covers 14 residues. Germline-derived CDR1 and CDR2 are DFQATT and SNEGSKA (reference sequence). CDR3 DNA: TGCAGTGCTAGAGAAGCAGGGCCAAACCAGCCCCAGCATTTT. Protein: CSAREAGPNQPQHF.

In this sample, this clone turned up many times. CDR3 protein: CASSPDGTSTDTQYF. CDR3 nucleotide sequence: TGTGCCAGCTCGCCCGACGGTACTAGCACAGATACGCAGTATTTT. V is TRBV18 and J is TRBJ2-3; D uncertain. Germline V gene lookup returns CDR1 KGHSH and CDR2 LQKENI. This CDR3 is built from 15 residues. V lost 6 bases, J lost 0 bases, and 13 bases lay in between.

The chain joins TRBV19 to TRBJ2-2; TRBD1 might be the D (6 bases). CDR1 and CDR2 (germline): LNHDA, SQIVND (reference sequence). The V end lost 5 bases, the J end lost 6 bases, and 13 bases lay between the germline ends. This CDR3 contains 14 residues. CDR3 region: CASSRRQVAGELFF. The CDR3 DNA reads as TGTGCCAGTAGTCGGCGACAGGTCGCCGGGGAGCTGTTTTTT.

The table lists this clone with many counts. The V and J genes are TRBV25-1 and TRBJ2-5; D call uncertain. The CDR3 runs 12 residues. Trimming left V 6 bases short and J 4 bases short, with 9 bases between. Germline assignment: CDR1 MGHDK and CDR2 SYGVNS. The CDR3 sequence is CASRSDGETQYF. The CDR3 coding sequence is TGTGCCAGCAGGTCAGATGGAGAGACCCAGTACTTC.

This clone was seen many times. The rearrangement uses TRBV7-3 and TRBJ2-1; the D gene is possibly TRBD2 (7 bases). CDR1 is SGHTA, CDR2 FQGTGA, per germline. CDR3 length: 16 amino acids. V shed 5 bases and J shed 2 bases, with 16 bases lying between them. CDR3 bases: TGTGCCAGCAGCCTCCAAGGGGGGGCTGCCTACAATGAGCAGTTCTTC. This codes for CASSLQGGAAYNEQFF.

J is TRBJ1-2 and V is TRBV7-9, with D maybe TRBD1 (6 bases). The CDR3 is 13 amino acids. Trimming removed 4 bases at V and 7 bases at J, with 13 bases between. Germline V gene sequence: CDR1 SEHNR, CDR2 FQNEAQ (reference sequence). The CDR3 nucleotides read TGTGCCAGCAGCTCGGGGGCAGGGTTTGGCTACACCTTC. Amino acids: CASSSGAGFGYTF.

The rearrangement joins TRBV6-1 to TRBJ2-7; 10 nucleotides align to TRBD1. Germline lookup yields CDR1 MNHNS and CDR2 SASEGT. V dropped 11 bases and J dropped 2; count of bases not matched to a gene: 9. The CDR3 has 14 amino acids. The CDR3 protein is CASCPGQGTYEQYF. CDR3 nucleotides: TGTGCCTCTTGCCCGGGACAGGGGACCTACGAGCAGTACTTC.

This clone appeared many times. V usage is TRBV19 and J usage is TRBJ2-4; 9 nucleotides agree with TRBD1. Trimming at V came to 3 bases and at J to 4 bases, leaving 10 bases not matched to a gene. The CDR3 totals 17 residues. The germline V gene encodes CDR1 LNHDA and CDR2 SQIVND (reference sequence). The CDR3 nucleotides read TGTGCCAGTAGTATGCTACAGGGGGCGCGTACTAAAAACATTCAGTACTTC. Amino acid sequence: CASSMLQGARTKNIQYF.

This clone is labeled medium-sized. V usage is TRBV7-8 and J usage is TRBJ2-7; 10 positions match TRBD2. From germline, CDR1 is SGHVS and CDR2 FQNEAQ. V dropped 1 base and J dropped 0; count of bases not matched to a gene: 3. The CDR3 totals 16 residues. The CDR3 loop reads CASSLGTSGVSYEQYF. Written as DNA, the CDR3 is TGTGCCAGCAGCTTAGGAACTAGCGGGGTCTCCTACGAGCAGTACTTC.

This clone showed up just once. V usage is TRBV7-3 and J usage is TRBJ2-7; 7 nucleotides agree with TRBD2. V trimming: 5 bases; J trimming: 1 base; junction bases outside the gene matches: 8. CDR1 is SGHTA, CDR2 FQGTGA, per germline. This CDR3 has 15 residues. The CDR3 sequence: CASSLRAGPSYEQYF. CDR3 bases: TGTGCCAGCAGCCTCCGAGCGGGGCCGTCCTACGAGCAGTACTTC.

The chain recombines TRBV6-2 or TRBV6-3 with TRBJ2-7, with TRBD2 as a possible D gene (6 bases). The germline V and J ends were trimmed by 0 bases and 7 bases, with 10 bases remaining between them. Looked up from germline, CDR1 is MNHEY and CDR2 is SVGEGT. The CDR3 loop spans 13 amino acids. CDR3 DNA: TGTGCCAGCAGTTACTCAGGGGCGGGGGAGCAGTACTTC. Translation gives CASSYSGAGEQYF.

J is TRBJ2-3 and V is TRBV12-3 or TRBV12-4, with D perhaps matching TRBD2 (6 bases). CDR3 length: 13 residues. The germline V and J ends were trimmed by 4 bases and 12 bases, with 17 bases remaining between them. DNA for the CDR3: TGTGCCAGCAGTTGGGAATCGGGGGAAATTCAGTATTTT. This translates into CASSWESGEIQYF.

This clone is termed medium-sized. The chain recombines TRBV12-3 or TRBV12-4 with TRBJ2-3; D uncertain. Between the trimmed V and J ends, which lost 6 bases and 10 bases, there was a span of 17 bases. CDR3 length: 13 amino acids. The CDR3 is CASSQDPGSSQYF. The CDR3 DNA sequence: TGTGCCAGCAGCCAAGATCCTGGGTCGTCGCAGTATTTT.

The sample holds many counts of this clone. V is TRBV7-2 and J is TRBJ2-3; tentative D call: TRBD1 (6 bases). CDR1 SGHTA and CDR2 FQGNSA come from the germline V gene. This CDR3 is built from 14 residues. Between the trimmed V and J ends, which lost 5 bases and 2 bases, there was a span of 11 bases. The CDR3 reads CASSPYRATDTQYF. The CDR3 bases are TGTGCCAGCAGCCCTTACAGGGCCACAGATACGCAGTATTTT.

This clone occurred a few times. This rearrangement joins TRBV6-1 to TRBJ1-1; maybe TRBD1 (6 bases). Trimming took 2 bases from V and 4 from J, leaving 17 bases between them. The CDR3 has 16 amino acids. Per germline, CDR1 MNHNS and CDR2 SASEGT. The CDR3 sequence is CASSETLEGVRTEAFF. The DNA of the CDR3 is TGTGCCAGCAGTGAAACGCTTGAGGGGGTTCGCACTGAAGCTTTCTTT.

Judged by abundance, this clone is medium-sized. The V call is TRBV6-1, the J call TRBJ2-3, with 7 nucleotides matching TRBD2. J was trimmed by 1 base and V by 6 bases; bases with no gene match: 1. This CDR3 contains 13 residues. Germline-derived CDR1 and CDR2 are MNHNS and SASEGT. CDR3 DNA: TGTGCCAGCAGGCTAGCGGGCACAGATACGCAGTATTTT. As protein: CASRLAGTDTQYF.

This clone is deemed medium-sized. The CDR3 bases are TGTGCCACCAGCGGTGGATATAACTATGGCTACACCTTC. It yields the protein CATSGGYNYGYTF. V usage is TRBV15 and J usage is TRBJ1-2; D is ambiguous. Trimming left V 5 bases short and J 1 base short, with 8 bases between. The CDR3 covers 13 residues. CDR1 and CDR2 from the germline V gene are LNHNV and YYDKDF (reference sequence).

This clone was seen repeatedly, ten times or more. The chain employs TRBV7-9 and TRBJ2-5; D not certain. Germline V CDR1 and CDR2: SEHNR, FQNEAQ (reference sequence). This CDR3 is built from 14 residues. Trimming took off 3 bases at V and 4 bases at J, with 12 bases between the two ends. CDR3 protein: CASSFSRATETQYF. CDR3 bases: TGTGCCAGCAGCTTTTCCCGGGCCACAGAGACCCAGTACTTC.

This clone qualifies as medium-sized. Other DNA sequences of this sample code for an identical CDR3. J is TRBJ1-5 and V is TRBV6-1; D gene unclear. Germline values: CDR1 MNHNS, CDR2 SASEGT. This CDR3 region has 18 residues. V gave up 3 bases and J gave up 0 bases, with 18 bases separating them. Here the CDR3 DNA reads TGTGCCAGCAGTGAGGCGTCTTGGGAACCGAATAGCAATCAGCCCCAGCATTTT. Protein product: CASSEASWEPNSNQPQHF.

This clone was recorded many times. V gene TRBV11-1 combines with J gene TRBJ2-7, with 9 bases that match TRBD2. Trimming cost V 2 bases and J 5 bases; bases outside gene matches: 13. This CDR3 has 17 residues. Germline values: CDR1 SGHAT, CDR2 FQDESV (reference sequence). CDR3 loop: CASSLYWLAGGPHEQYF. Written as DNA, the CDR3 is TGTGCCAGCAGCTTATATTGGCTGGCGGGAGGGCCCCACGAGCAGTACTTC.

This clone was counted ten times or more. This rearrangement joins TRBV18 to TRBJ2-7; D ambiguous. CDR3 length: 13 amino acids. Germline values: CDR1 KGHSH, CDR2 LQKENI. Trimming shortened V by 1 base and J by 0 bases, and 4 bases separated the two germline ends. As DNA, the CDR3 is TGTGCCAGCTCACCACAGGGCTCCTACGAGCAGTACTTC. Its translation is CASSPQGSYEQYF.

This clone was counted at least ten times. The chain combines TRBV20-1 with TRBJ2-5, with 15 nucleotides matching TRBD2. Germline V CDR1 and CDR2: DFQATT, SNEGSKA (reference sequence). V shed 0 bases and J 1 base; nucleotides not matched to a gene: 9. There are 19 residues in the CDR3. As DNA, the CDR3 is TGCAGTGCTAGAGATCTGCGGACTAGCGGGAGGGCCTCCCAAGAGACCCAGTACTTC. Its protein product is CSARDLRTSGRASQETQYF.

This clone appeared many times. V is TRBV7-8 and J is TRBJ2-7; 13 bases map to TRBD2. Germline trimming cut 0 bases from V and 6 bases from J; bases unmatched to any gene: 8. The CDR3 totals 17 residues. Germline CDR1 reads SGHVS; CDR2 reads FQNEAQ. Written as DNA, the CDR3 is TGTGCCAGCAGCTTAGCCACTAGCGGGAGGGCCTTGCTCGAGCAGTACTTC. The encoded protein is CASSLATSGRALLEQYF.